These 21 T cell receptor beta chains came from one sample sequenced in a study of OX40 agonist ivuxolimab in advanced cancers. TCRdb's table, derived via immunoSEQ multiplex PCR, lists solely in-frame clones and lacks some. The top ten clones hold over 3.5% of a sample with tens of thousands of clones, 80% of them seen once. The sequencing used CD4+ or CD8+ T cells sorted from blood, collected in a trial of the OX40 agonist ivuxolimab. These receptors all come from an adult with an advanced solid tumor such as melanoma, head and neck, liver or kidney cancer.

This chain joins TRBV9 and TRBJ1-3; no reliable D call. Trimming stripped 0 bases from V and 1 base from J, with 14 bases between. Germline loops: CDR1 SGDLS, CDR2 YYNGEE. The CDR3 sequence is 17 residues long. DNA for the CDR3: TGTGCCAGCAGCGTAGTCCCAGTGGCTTCATCTGGAAACACCATATATTTT. It codes for CASSVVPVASSGNTIYF. Filled out from reference TRBV9 and TRBJ1-3, the complete variable domain reads DSGVTQTPKHLITATGQRVTLRCSPRSGDLSVYWYQQSLDQGLQFLIQYYNGEERAKGNILERFSAQQFPDLHSELNLSSLELGDSALYFCASSVVPVASSGNTIYFGEGSWLTVV.

On this clone: The sample carries other DNA sequences with the same CDR3. The rearrangement links TRBV19 to TRBJ1-2, with TRBD1 matching over 9 bases. The CDR3 sequence is 13 residues long. Germline V lookup: CDR1 LNHDA, CDR2 SQIVND (reference sequence). Trimming at V came to 5 bases and at J to 5 bases, leaving 3 bases not matched to a gene. CDR3 DNA sequence: TGTGCCAGTAGTCAACAGGGGGCTTATGGCTACACCTTC. Translating gives CASSQQGAYGYTF. Variable domain in full (rest from reference TRBV19 and TRBJ1-2): DGGITQSPKYLFRKEGQNVTLSCEQNLNHDAMYWYRQDPGQGLRLIYYSQIVNDFQKGDIAEGYSVSREKKESFPLTVTSAQKNPTAFYLCASSQQGAYGYTFGSGTRLTVV.

There are a few counts of this clone. The chain employs TRBV30 and TRBJ2-5; 7 bases fit TRBD1. Germline CDR1 reads GTSNPN; CDR2 reads SVGIG (reference sequence). V dropped 1 base and J dropped 4; count of bases not matched to a gene: 0. There are 12 residues in the CDR3. This chain's CDR3 is CAWSGQGETQYF. For the CDR3, the DNA is TGTGCCTGGAGTGGACAGGGAGAGACCCAGTACTTC.

The chain joins TRBV6-1 to TRBJ2-3, with D maybe TRBD1 (5 bases). V lost 2 bases and J lost 4, with 7 bases in between. The CDR3 runs to 13 residues. Per the germline V gene, CDR1 is MNHNS and CDR2 is SASEGT. The CDR3 spells CASSEIGADTQYF. Here the CDR3 DNA reads TGTGCCAGCAGTGAAATAGGGGCAGATACGCAGTATTTT.

The V call is TRBV7-2, the J call TRBJ2-1; 12 nucleotides agree with TRBD2. Looked up from germline, CDR1 is SGHTA and CDR2 is FQGNSA. V dropped 1 base and J dropped 3; count of bases not matched to a gene: 7. The CDR3 is 18 residues long. The CDR3 region is CASSLGGGLAGHYNEQFF. The CDR3 region has the DNA TGTGCCAGCAGCTTAGGGGGCGGACTAGCGGGACACTACAATGAGCAGTTCTTC.

J is TRBJ2-3 and V is TRBV5-1; D not resolved. Per the germline V gene, CDR1 is SGHRS and CDR2 is YFSETQ. The CDR3 spans 11 residues. Trimming stripped 1 base from V and 6 bases from J, with 3 bases between. The CDR3 region is CASSLYDTQYF. DNA for the CDR3: TGCGCCAGCAGCTTGTACGATACGCAGTATTTT.

The rearrangement links TRBV28 to TRBJ2-2, with 10 bases fitting TRBD1. The CDR3 loop spans 16 amino acids. CDR1 is MDHEN and CDR2 is SYDVKM in the germline V gene. The V segment lost 3 bases and the J segment 6 bases; nucleotides outside the gene matches: 7. CDR3 amino acids: CASSFAGTGDPGELFF. The CDR3 DNA reads as TGTGCCAGCAGTTTTGCCGGGACAGGGGATCCCGGGGAGCTGTTTTTT.

This clone was found once. The chain recombines TRBV11-1 with TRBJ2-7, with 7 bases lining up with TRBD1. Germline values: CDR1 SGHAT, CDR2 FQDESV (reference sequence). The V segment lost 4 bases and the J segment 9 bases; nucleotides outside the gene matches: 9. The CDR3 is 13 amino acids. CDR3 in DNA: TGTGCCAGCAGCTCATACAGGGGCGAGCGGCAGTACTTC. Protein product: CASSSYRGERQYF.

The rearrangement uses TRBV2 and TRBJ2-1, with 9 bases lining up with TRBD2. CDR1 is SNHLY and CDR2 is FYNNEI in the germline V gene. This CDR3 spans 14 amino acids. The junction had 5 bases not matched to a gene; V was cut back by 4 bases and J by 7 bases. CDR3 loop: CASSVTSGRNEQFF. In nucleotides, the CDR3 is TGTGCCAGCAGTGTGACTAGCGGACGGAATGAGCAGTTCTTC.

This sequence joins TRBV7-3 and TRBJ2-3; unclear D gene. Germline V gives CDR1 SGHTA, CDR2 FQGTGA. This CDR3 comprises 12 residues. V was trimmed by 0 bases and J by 11 bases, leaving 9 bases between them. CDR3 sequence reads: CASSLTQGWQYF. CDR3 in DNA: TGTGCCAGCAGCTTAACCCAAGGTTGGCAGTATTTT.

The chain has TRBV10-2 and TRBJ2-2, with 10 bases matching TRBD2. V was pared by 7 bases and J by 4 bases, with 18 bases of the junction left unmatched. Germline loops: CDR1 WSHSY, CDR2 SAAADI. The CDR3 length is 19 residues. DNA for the CDR3: TGCGCCAGCACAGGAAGGGTCGGGGTAGCGGGAGGAGGCACCGGGGAGCTGTTTTTT. This gives the protein CASTGRVGVAGGGTGELFF.

This clone was recorded a few times. This chain uses TRBV5-4 with TRBJ2-5; the match to TRBD1 covers 9 bases. The germline V gene has CDR1 SGHNT and CDR2 YYREEE (reference sequence). Trimming took 0 bases from V and 4 from J; bases not matched to a gene: 4. The CDR3 length is 15 residues. CDR3 sequence (DNA): TGTGCCAGCAGCTTGGGGGGGACAGGGTCAGAGACCCAGTACTTC. As protein: CASSLGGTGSETQYF.

V usage is TRBV1 and J usage is TRBJ1-2. TRBV1 is a recognized pseudogene. CDR3 length equals 17 residues. CDR3 nucleotide sequence: TGCACCAGCAGCCAAAAACGACACGTAGCACCCAACTATGGCTACACCTTC. The encoded protein is CTSSQKRHVAPNYGYTF.

The chain links TRBV12-5 to TRBJ2-6; no definite D call. The germline gives CDR1 LGHNT, CDR2 FRNRAP. V was trimmed by 3 bases and J by 4 bases, leaving 7 bases between them. The CDR3 consists of 14 residues. The CDR3, as DNA: TGTGCTAGTGGTTTTGGGCGCGGGGCCAACGTCCTGACTTTC. It codes for CASGFGRGANVLTF.

The chain combines TRBV5-1 with TRBJ1-1, with D perhaps TRBD1 (6 bases). The CDR3 is 14 amino acids. V was trimmed by 4 bases and J by 7 bases, leaving 17 bases between them. Per germline, CDR1 SGHRS and CDR2 YFSETQ. CDR3 residues: CASSQTQGRGEAFF. CDR3 sequence (DNA): TGCGCCAGCAGCCAAACACAGGGTAGGGGTGAAGCTTTCTTT.

This clone has only a few counts. The V gene is TRBV11-1, the J gene TRBJ1-1; D is possibly TRBD1 (5 bases). This CDR3 has 14 amino acids. V lost 5 bases and J lost 8, with 18 bases in between. CDR1 is SGHAT and CDR2 is FQDESV in the germline V gene (reference sequence). CDR3 coding DNA: TGTGCCAGCAGCCTAAGGCGGGGCGTCATGGAAGCTTTCTTT. Residues: CASSLRRGVMEAFF.

This chain uses TRBV10-1 with TRBJ1-4; D not resolved. This CDR3 comprises 12 residues. V was cut by 3 bases and J by 8 bases, with 7 bases left in between. The germline V gene encodes CDR1 WNHNN and CDR2 SYGVQD (reference sequence). The DNA of the CDR3 is TGCGCCAGCAGTGACATTGGAGAAAAACTGTTTTTT. Translation gives CASSDIGEKLFF.

The chain links TRBV5-6 to TRBJ2-3; maybe TRBD2 (6 bases). Germline CDR1 and CDR2: SGHDT and YYEEEE. Trimming cost V 3 bases and J 2 bases, with 16 bases left between them. The CDR3 is 16 residues long. CDR3 sequence reads: CASSSDFAGPTDTQYF. CDR3 coding DNA: TGTGCCAGCAGCTCGGATTTTGCGGGGCCCACAGATACGCAGTATTTT.

The rearrangement links TRBV23-1 to TRBJ2-3; D perhaps matches TRBD2 (5 bases). TRBV23-1 is an open reading frame, and its role is uncertain. Trimming pared 0 bases from V and 4 bases from J, leaving 11 bases between. The CDR3 totals 15 residues. CDR3 DNA: TGCGCCAGCAGTCAATCAACGGGGTGGGCAGATACGCAGTATTTT. Its translation: CASSQSTGWADTQYF.

This clone has a handful of counts. The gene calls are TRBV4-2 and TRBJ2-1; the match to TRBD2 covers 8 bases. The V and J ends lost 7 bases and 8 bases, in that order; junction bases with no gene match: 13. CDR1 and CDR2 (germline): LGHNA, YNFKEQ. The CDR3 is made up of 15 amino acids. CDR3 coding DNA: TGTGCCAGCAACCTTGCCGGGACTAGTGGCTATGAGCAGTTCTTC. Translated, it gives CASNLAGTSGYEQFF.

This clone was observed a few times. This chain connects TRBV7-8 to TRBJ1-6; no firm D call. Between the trimmed V and J ends, which lost 5 bases and 8 bases, there was a span of 19 bases. This CDR3 region has 16 residues. Per the germline V gene, CDR1 is SGHVS and CDR2 is FQNEAQ. The CDR3 nucleotides read TGTGCCAGCAGCCGCTCCCTCCCATCAGGTTATTCACCCCTCCACTTT. Translating it yields CASSRSLPSGYSPLHF.